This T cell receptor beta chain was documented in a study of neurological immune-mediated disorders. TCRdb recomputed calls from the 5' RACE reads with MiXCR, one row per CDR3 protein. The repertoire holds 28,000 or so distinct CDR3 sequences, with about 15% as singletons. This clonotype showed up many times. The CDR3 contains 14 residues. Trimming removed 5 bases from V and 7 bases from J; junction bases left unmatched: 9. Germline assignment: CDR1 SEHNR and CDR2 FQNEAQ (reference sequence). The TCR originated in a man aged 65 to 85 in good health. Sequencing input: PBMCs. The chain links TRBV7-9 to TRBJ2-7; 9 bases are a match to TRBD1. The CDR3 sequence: CASSNTGGAGEQYF. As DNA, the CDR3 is TGTGCCAGCAGCAACACAGGGGGCGCGGGGGAGCAGTACTTC.